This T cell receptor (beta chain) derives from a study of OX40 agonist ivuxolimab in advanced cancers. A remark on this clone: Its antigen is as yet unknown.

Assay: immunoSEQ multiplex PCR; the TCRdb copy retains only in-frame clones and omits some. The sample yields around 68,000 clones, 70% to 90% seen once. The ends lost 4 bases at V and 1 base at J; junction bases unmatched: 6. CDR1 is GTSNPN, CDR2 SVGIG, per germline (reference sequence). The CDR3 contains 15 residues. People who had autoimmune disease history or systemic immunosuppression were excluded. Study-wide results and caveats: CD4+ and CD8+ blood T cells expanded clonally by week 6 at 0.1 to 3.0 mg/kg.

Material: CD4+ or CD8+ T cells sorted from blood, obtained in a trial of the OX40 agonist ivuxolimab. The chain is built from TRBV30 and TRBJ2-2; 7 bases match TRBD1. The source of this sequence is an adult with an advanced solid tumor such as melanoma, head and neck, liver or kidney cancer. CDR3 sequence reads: CAWTSWTGNTGELFF. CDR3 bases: TGTGCCTGGACCTCATGGACAGGGAACACCGGGGAGCTGTTTTTT.